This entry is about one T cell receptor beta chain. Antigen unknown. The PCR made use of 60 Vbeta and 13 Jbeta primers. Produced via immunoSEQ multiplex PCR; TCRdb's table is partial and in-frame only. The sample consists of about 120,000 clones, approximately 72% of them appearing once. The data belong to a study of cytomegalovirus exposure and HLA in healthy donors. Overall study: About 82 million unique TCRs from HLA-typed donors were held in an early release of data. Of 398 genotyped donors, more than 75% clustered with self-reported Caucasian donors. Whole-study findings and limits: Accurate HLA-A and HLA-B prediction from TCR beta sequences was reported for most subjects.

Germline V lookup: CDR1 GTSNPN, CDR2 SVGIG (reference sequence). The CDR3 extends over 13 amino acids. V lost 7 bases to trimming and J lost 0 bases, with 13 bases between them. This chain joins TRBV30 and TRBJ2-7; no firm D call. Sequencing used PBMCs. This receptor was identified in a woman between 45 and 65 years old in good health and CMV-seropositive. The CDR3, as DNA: TGTGCCTCCCAGGCCAAGAGCTCCTACGAGCAGTACTTC. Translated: CASQAKSSYEQYF. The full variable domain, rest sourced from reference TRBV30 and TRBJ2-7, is SQTIHQWPATLVQPVGSPLSLECTVEGTSNPNLYWYRQAAGRGLQLLFYSVGIGQISSEVPQNLSASRPQDRQFILSSKKLLLSDSGFYLCASQAKSSYEQYFGPGTRLTVT.